The T cell receptor (beta chain) described here comes from a study of blood T cell repertoires in COVID-19. Original handling: Amplification with reference gene primers provided the estimates of nucleated cell counts. Sequencing was performed with immunoSEQ multiplex PCR; in TCRdb, only in-frame clones are kept and a portion is missing. V and J calls and clone size come straight from that table; D and trimming were deduced from the DNA. The data contain 280,000 or so clones, roughly 87% of them singletons. Sequenced: peripheral blood. The source is a human donor in a cohort sampled during active COVID-19.

The CDR3 region is CASSLHHGVNSNQPQHF. CDR3 in DNA: TGTGCCAGCAGCTTACACCACGGGGTTAACAGCAATCAGCCCCAGCATTTT. The chain links TRBV7-2 to TRBJ1-5, with D hard to call. Germline loops: CDR1 SGHTA, CDR2 FQGNSA. Between the trimmed V and J ends, which lost 2 bases and 1 base, there was a span of 15 bases. The CDR3 length is 17 residues.